Detailed here is one T cell receptor beta chain. Its binding antigen is unknown. Base quality data are lacking; no much larger clone is found one base away. The data belong to a study of blood T cell repertoires in COVID-19 (dated by TCRdb to 2019 to 2021). About the investigation overall: The collaborator samples originated in the United States, Italy and Spain and spanned the acute and convalescent phases of COVID-19. The repertoires were released in a freely available public database intended as a resource for research on the immune response to SARS-CoV-2. The prospective study material was composed of cDNA or gDNA derived from T cells, B-cell-depleted T cells, or PBMCs. Samples came from the ongoing ImmuneRACE study (first 160 participants) plus 1,254 subjects from 6 global collaborators. The sample metadata nearly always contained a de-identified subject ID, COVID-19 status, age in years and sex. Where available, HLA class I and class II types were obtained from metadata supplied by the sample provider rather than from assay-based typing. The dataset comprised deeply sampled blood TCRbeta repertoires from subjects exposed to, actively infected with, or recovered from COVID-19. General conclusions and limits of the study: The quantity of clinical and demographic metadata differed by source and by participant and was supplied without curation.

Each collaborating institution followed its own protocols to collect whole blood in K2EDTA tubes. For TCRbeta analysis, collaborators shipped samples in one of three forms: frozen whole blood, isolated PBMCs, or DNA extracted from either of those sample types. TCRbeta CDR3 regions were amplified from genomic DNA by means of the immunoSEQ Assay, a bias-controlled multiplex PCR. In the paper's pipeline: Nucleated cell counts per sample were estimated from amplification of reference gene primers within the assay. To quantify the absolute abundance of each unique TCRbeta CDR3 rearrangement, sequence reads were collapsed and filtered. For each sample, productive Simpson clonality was calculated as the square root of Simpson's diversity index across productive rearrangements. TCRdb obtained this table from immuneACCESS and retained in-frame rearrangements with V and J assigned. These tables miss some clones; where compared with another copy, unresolved V genes account for less than half of the shortfall, and the remainder is unexplained. The V and J calls and clone size were taken over from that table, and D and trimming were inferred from the DNA. The sample table records approximately 130,000 clones; 75% to 85% of these occur just once. The top ten hold more than 15% of the sample.

The CDR3 has 17 amino acids, counting the end cysteine and phenylalanine. Only the CDR3 part of the read is kept: 51 bases, read in frame from the first base. CDR1 and CDR2 were assigned from the germline V gene (reference sequence) as LGHDT and YNNKEL. V lost 4 bases and J lost 4 bases, and the count of bases not matched to a germline gene is 12. This receptor chain uses TRBV3-1 (or the pseudogene TRBV3-2) and TRBJ2-1; a stretch of 8 junction bases matches TRBD2. This sequence was found in a man older than 75 with acute or convalescent COVID-19. What was sequenced was peripheral blood. For the CDR3, the sequence is CASSPPTGRGAYNEQFF. The DNA sequence is given as TGTGCCAGCAGCCCGCCGACTGGGCGGGGGGCTTACAATGAGCAGTTCTTC.